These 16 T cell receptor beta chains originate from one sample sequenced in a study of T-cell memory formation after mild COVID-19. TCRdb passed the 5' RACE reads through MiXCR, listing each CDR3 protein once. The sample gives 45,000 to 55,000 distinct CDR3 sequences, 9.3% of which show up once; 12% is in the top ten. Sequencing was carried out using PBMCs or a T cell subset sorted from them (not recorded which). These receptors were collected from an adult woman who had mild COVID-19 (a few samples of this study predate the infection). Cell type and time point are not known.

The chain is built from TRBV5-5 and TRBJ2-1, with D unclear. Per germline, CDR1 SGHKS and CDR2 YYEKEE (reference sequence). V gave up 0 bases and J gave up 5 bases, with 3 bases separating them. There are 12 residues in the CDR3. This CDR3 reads CASSLVHNEQFF. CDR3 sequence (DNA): TGTGCCAGCAGCTTGGTGCACAATGAGCAGTTCTTC.

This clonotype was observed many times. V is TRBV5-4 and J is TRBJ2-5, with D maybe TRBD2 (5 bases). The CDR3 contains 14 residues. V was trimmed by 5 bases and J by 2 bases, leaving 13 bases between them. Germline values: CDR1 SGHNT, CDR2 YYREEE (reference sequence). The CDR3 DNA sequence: TGTGCCAGCAGTCCCCCCTCGGGACAAGAGACCCAGTACTTC. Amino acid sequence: CASSPPSGQETQYF.

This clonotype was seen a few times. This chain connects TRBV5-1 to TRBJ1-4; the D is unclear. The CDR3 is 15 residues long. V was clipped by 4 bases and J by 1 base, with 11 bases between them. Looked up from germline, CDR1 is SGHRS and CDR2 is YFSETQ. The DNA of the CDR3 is TGCGCCAGCAGCCTCTCGGGAAGAACTAATGAAAAACTGTTTTTT. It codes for CASSLSGRTNEKLFF.

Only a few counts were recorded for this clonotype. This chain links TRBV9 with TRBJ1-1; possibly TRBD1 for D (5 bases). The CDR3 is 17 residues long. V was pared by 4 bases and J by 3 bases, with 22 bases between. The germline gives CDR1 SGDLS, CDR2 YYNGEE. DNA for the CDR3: TGTGCCAGCAGCCCTAGCCTTGGGGCCGGGGAATACACTGAAGCTTTCTTT. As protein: CASSPSLGAGEYTEAFF.

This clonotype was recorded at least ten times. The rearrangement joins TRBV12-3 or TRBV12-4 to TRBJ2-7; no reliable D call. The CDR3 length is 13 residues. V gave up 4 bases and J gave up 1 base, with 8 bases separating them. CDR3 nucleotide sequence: TGTGCCAGCAGTTCACCCGCTTCCTACGAGCAGTACTTC. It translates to CASSSPASYEQYF.

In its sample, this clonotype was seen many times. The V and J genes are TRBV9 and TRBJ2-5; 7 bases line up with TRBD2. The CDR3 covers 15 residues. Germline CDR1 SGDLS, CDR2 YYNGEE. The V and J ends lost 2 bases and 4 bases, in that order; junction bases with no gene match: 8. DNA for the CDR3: TGTGCCAGCAGCGTCGGGACTACGCCAGCAGAGACCCAGTACTTC. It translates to CASSVGTTPAETQYF.

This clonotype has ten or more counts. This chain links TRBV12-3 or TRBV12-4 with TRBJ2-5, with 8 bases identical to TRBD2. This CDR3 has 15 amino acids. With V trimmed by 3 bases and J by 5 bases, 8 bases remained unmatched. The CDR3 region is CASSLGTSLGETQYF. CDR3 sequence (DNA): TGTGCCAGCAGTTTGGGGACTAGTTTGGGGGAGACCCAGTACTTC.

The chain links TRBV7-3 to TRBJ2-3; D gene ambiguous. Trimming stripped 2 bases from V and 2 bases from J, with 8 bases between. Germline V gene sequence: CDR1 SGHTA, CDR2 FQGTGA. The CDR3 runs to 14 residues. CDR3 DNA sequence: TGTGCCAGCAGCTTAGACTCCTACACAGATACGCAGTATTTT. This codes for CASSLDSYTDTQYF. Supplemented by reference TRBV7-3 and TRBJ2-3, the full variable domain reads GAGVSQTPSNKVTEKGKYVELRCDPISGHTALYWYRQSLGQGPEFLIYFQGTGAADDSGLPNDRFFAVRPEGSVSTLKIQRTERGDSAVYLCASSLDSYTDTQYFGPGTRLTVL.

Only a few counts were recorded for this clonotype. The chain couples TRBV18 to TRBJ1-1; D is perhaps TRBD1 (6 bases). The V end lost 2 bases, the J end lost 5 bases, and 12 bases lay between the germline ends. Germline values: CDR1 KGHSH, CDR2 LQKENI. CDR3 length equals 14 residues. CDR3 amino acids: CASSPTQGRTEAFF. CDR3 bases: TGTGCCAGCTCACCAACACAGGGTCGGACTGAAGCTTTCTTT.

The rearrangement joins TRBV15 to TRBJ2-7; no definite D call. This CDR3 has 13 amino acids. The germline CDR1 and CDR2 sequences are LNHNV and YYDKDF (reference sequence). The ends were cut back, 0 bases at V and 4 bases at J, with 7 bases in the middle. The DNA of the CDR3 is TGTGCCACCAGCAGAGATAAACAGTACGAGCAGTACTTC. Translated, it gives CATSRDKQYEQYF.

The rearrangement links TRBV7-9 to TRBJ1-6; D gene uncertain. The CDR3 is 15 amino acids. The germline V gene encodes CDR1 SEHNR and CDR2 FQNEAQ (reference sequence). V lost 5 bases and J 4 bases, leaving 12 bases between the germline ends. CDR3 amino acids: CASSPGLAYNSPLHF. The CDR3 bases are TGTGCCAGCAGCCCCGGACTCGCATATAATTCACCCCTCCACTTT.

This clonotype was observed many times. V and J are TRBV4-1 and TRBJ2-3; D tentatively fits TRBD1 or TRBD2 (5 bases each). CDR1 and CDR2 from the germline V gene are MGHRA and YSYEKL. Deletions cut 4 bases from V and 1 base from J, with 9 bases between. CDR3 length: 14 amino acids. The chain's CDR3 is CASSPPGRTDTQYF. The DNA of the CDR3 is TGCGCCAGCAGCCCACCGGGACGCACAGATACGCAGTATTTT.

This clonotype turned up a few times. The chain's CDR3 is CSAREGGANTEAFF. As DNA, the CDR3 is TGCAGTGCTAGAGAGGGGGGGGCGAACACTGAAGCTTTCTTT. The chain has TRBV20-1 and TRBJ1-1; D may be TRBD1 (6 bases). With 0 bases removed from V and 1 base from J, the gap between germline ends came to 9 bases. Looked up from germline, CDR1 is DFQATT and CDR2 is SNEGSKA (reference sequence). This CDR3 contains 14 residues.

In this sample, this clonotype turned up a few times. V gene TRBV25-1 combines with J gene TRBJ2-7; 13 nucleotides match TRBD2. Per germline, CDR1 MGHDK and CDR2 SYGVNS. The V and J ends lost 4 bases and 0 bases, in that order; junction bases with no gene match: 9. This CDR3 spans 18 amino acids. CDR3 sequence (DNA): TGTGCCAGCAGTGCCCTCGGACTAGCGGGGGCCTTCTCCTACGAGCAGTACTTC. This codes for CASSALGLAGAFSYEQYF.

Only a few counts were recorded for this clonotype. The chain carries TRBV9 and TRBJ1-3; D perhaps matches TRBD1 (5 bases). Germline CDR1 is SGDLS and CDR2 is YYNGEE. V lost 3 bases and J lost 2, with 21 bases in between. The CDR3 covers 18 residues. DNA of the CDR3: TGTGCCAGCAGCGGAGGGTGGGTATCGGTGGGGGCTGGAAACACCATATATTTT. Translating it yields CASSGGWVSVGAGNTIYF.

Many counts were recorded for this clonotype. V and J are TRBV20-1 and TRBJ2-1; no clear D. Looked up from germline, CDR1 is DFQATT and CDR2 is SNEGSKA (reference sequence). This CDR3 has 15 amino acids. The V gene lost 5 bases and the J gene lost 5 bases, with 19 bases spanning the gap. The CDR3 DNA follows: TGCAGTGCTCCTACGGAGCCCACGAAAAACAATGAGCAGTTCTTC. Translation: CSAPTEPTKNNEQFF.